The rows below give T cell receptor beta chains drawn from one sample of a study of blood T cell repertoires in COVID-19. TCRdb keeps only in-frame clones here, not all; method: immunoSEQ multiplex PCR. Of roughly 190,000 clones detected, more than 85% appear once; the ten largest clones hold about 7%. The specimen was peripheral blood. The receptors were gathered from a woman over 75 in a cohort sampled during active or convalescent COVID-19. The CDR3 runs from the conserved cysteine through the conserved F or W. The D gene is left open where the match is weak. Where a row states a size, it is once, few, many or the class of an expanded clone; other rows omit it.

len,d_gene,j_gene,v_gene,abundance,CDR3aa
12,-,TRBJ2-1,TRBV12-5,-,CASGSGNNEQFF
13,-,TRBJ1-2,TRBV6-5,-,CASRKTTGDGYTF
14,-,TRBJ2-7,TRBV18,-,CASSTYLVRHEQYF
15,-,TRBJ2-3,TRBV6-1,-,CASSDQSPRPDTQYF
17,-,TRBJ2-2,TRBV4-3,-,CASSQDGSQYDTGELFF
15,TRBD1,TRBJ1-2,TRBV5-4,-,CASSSADRVNYGYTF
13,-,TRBJ1-1,TRBV7-2,once,CASSMEQGTEAFF
13,-,TRBJ2-5,TRBV18,-,CASSPGPQETQYF
15,TRBD2,TRBJ2-1,TRBV19,-,CASSGGSDLYNEQFF
13,TRBD1,TRBJ1-2,TRBV28,-,CASSPDRARGYTF
13,-,TRBJ1-1,TRBV10-2,-,CASSDPRNTEAFF
11,-,TRBJ2-7,TRBV20-1,-,CSKGDGYEQYF
14,-,TRBJ2-3,TRBV6-5,-,CASADREGADTQYF
16,TRBD2,TRBJ2-7,TRBV19,-,CASSRRTGGFFYEQYF
15,TRBD1,TRBJ1-1,TRBV11-2,-,CASSPTDRRRSEAFF
16,-,TRBJ1-2,TRBV10-1,-,CASKGQGTQFNYGYTF
12,-,TRBJ2-7,TRBV6-5,-,CASTLDRYEQYF
17,TRBD2,TRBJ2-3,TRBV7-2,-,CASSLVAGGAGADTQYF
15,-,TRBJ2-5,TRBV18,-,CASSPPSESRETQYF
15,-,TRBJ1-2,TRBV9,-,CASSVAPQKSHGYTF
17,-,TRBJ1-4,TRBV12-2,few,CASRLDLGPTIGEKLFF
13,-,TRBJ2-3,TRBV7-2,-,CASRPTRADTQYF
15,TRBD2,TRBJ2-1,TRBV27,-,CASSPLAGVFTKQFF